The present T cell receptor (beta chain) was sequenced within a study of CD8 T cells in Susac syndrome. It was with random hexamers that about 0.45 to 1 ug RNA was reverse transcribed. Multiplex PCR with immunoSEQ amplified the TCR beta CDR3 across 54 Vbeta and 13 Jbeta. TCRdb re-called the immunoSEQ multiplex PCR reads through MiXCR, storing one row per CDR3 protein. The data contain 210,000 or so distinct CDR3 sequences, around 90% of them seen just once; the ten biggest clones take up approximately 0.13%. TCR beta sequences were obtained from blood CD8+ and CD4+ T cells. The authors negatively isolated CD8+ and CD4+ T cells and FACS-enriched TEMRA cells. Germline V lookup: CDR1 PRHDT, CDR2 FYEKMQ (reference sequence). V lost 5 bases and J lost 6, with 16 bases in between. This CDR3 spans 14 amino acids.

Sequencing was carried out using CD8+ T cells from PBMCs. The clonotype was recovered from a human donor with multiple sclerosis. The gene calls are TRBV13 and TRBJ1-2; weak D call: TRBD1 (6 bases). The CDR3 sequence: CASSPRGEGHGYTF. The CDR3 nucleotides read TGTGCCAGCAGCCCCAGGGGTGAGGGACATGGCTACACCTTC.